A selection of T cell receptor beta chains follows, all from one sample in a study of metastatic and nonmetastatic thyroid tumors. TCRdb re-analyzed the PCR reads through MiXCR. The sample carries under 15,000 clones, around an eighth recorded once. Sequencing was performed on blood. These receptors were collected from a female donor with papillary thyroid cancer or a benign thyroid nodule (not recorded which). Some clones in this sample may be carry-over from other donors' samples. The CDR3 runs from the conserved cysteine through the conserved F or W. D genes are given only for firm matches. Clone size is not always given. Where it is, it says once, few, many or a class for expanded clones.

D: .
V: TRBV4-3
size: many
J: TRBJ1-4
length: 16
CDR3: CASSQVVTPTNEKLFF
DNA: TGCGCCAGCAGCCAAGTGGTTACCCCAACTAATGAAAAACTGTTTTTT

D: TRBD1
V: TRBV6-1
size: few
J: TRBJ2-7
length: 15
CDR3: CASSVQGQGFHEQYF
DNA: TGTGCCAGCAGTGTACAGGGACAGGGTTTCCACGAGCAGTACTTC

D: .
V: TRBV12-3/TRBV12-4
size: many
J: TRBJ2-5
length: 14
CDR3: CASSQPGTVETQYF
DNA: TGTGCCAGCAGTCAACCGGGAACTGTGGAGACCCAGTACTTC

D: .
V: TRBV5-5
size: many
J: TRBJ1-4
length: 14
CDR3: CASSLGKPNEKLFF
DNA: TGTGCCAGCAGCTTGGGAAAACCTAATGAAAAACTGTTTTTT

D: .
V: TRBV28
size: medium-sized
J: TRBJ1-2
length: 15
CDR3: CASSSGLGREDGYTF
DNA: TGTGCCAGCAGTTCGGGTTTAGGTCGGGAGGATGGCTACACCTTC

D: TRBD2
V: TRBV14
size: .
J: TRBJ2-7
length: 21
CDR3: CASSQGGRPSGRAPSSYEQYF
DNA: TGTGCCAGCAGCCAGGGGGGGAGGCCTAGCGGGAGGGCCCCCAGCTCATACGAGCAGTACTTC

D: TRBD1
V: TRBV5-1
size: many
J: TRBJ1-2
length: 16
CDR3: CASSFGQGGRDYGYAF
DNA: TGCGCCAGCAGCTTCGGACAGGGCGGTAGGGACTATGGCTACGCCTTC

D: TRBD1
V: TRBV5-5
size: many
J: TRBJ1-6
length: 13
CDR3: CASSWQGGSPLHF
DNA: TGTGCCAGCAGCTGGCAAGGGGGCTCACCCCTCCACTTT

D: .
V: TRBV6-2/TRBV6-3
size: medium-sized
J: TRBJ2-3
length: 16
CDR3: CASAAGATSSTDTQYF
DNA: TGTGCCAGCGCGGCTGGCGCGACCTCTAGCACAGATACGCAGTATTTT

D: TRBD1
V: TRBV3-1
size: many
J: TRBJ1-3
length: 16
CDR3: CASSPTGGYSGNTIYF
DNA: TGTGCCAGCAGCCCCACAGGGGGCTACTCTGGAAACACCATATATTTT

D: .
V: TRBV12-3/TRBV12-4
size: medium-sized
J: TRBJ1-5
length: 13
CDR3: CASSLGRGQPQHF
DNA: TGTGCCAGCAGTTTAGGGAGGGGGCAGCCCCAGCATTTT

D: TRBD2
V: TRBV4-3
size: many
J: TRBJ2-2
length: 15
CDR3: CASSQGLAGGRELFF
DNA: TGCGCCAGCAGCCAAGGACTAGCGGGAGGGCGGGAGCTGTTTTTT

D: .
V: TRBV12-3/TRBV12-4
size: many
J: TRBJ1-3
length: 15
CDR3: CASSLGPSNGNTIYF
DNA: TGTGCCAGCAGTTTAGGTCCGTCAAATGGAAACACCATATATTTT

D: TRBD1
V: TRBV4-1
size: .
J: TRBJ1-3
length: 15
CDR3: CASSQGQGAGNTIYF
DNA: TGCGCCAGCAGCCAAGGACAGGGCGCTGGAAACACCATATATTTT

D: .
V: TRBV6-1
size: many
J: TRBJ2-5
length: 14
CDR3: CASGEQRPGETQYF
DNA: TGTGCCAGCGGGGAACAAAGGCCAGGAGAGACCCAGTACTTC

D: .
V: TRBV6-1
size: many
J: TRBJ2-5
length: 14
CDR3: CASIKPPPGNPRYF
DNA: TGTGCCAGCATTAAGCCCCCGCCAGGTAACCCCCGGTACTTC

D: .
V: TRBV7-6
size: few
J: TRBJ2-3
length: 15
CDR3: CAGSLGYSYTDTQYF
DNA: TGTGCCGGCAGCTTAGGCTACTCTTACACAGATACGCAGTATTTT

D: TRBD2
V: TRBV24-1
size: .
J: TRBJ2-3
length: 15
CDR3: CATSDPAGSTDTQYF
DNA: TGTGCCACCAGTGATCCAGCGGGATCCACAGATACGCAGTATTTT

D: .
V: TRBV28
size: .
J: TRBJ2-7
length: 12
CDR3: CASSYSDYEQYF
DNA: TGTGCCAGCAGCTACAGTGATTACGAGCAGTACTTC

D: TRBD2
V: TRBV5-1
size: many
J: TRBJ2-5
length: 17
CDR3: CASFTGTSGRLQETQYF
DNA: TGCGCCAGTTTTACTGGGACTAGCGGGAGACTTCAAGAGACCCAGTACTTC

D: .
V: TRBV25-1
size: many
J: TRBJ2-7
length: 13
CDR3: CASSLQGSYEQYF
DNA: TGTGCCAGCAGCTTACAGGGATCCTACGAGCAGTACTTC

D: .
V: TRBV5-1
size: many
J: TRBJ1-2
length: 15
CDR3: CASTPGHRDHYGYTF
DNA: TGCGCCAGCACCCCTGGACACAGGGACCACTATGGCTACACCTTC

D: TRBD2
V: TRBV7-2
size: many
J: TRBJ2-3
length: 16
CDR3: CASSLELAGGADTQYF
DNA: TGTGCCAGCAGCTTAGAGCTAGCGGGAGGGGCAGATACGCAGTATTTT